Following are 31 T cell receptor beta chains from one sample sequenced in a study of blood T cell repertoires in COVID-19. The protocol was immunoSEQ multiplex PCR, while the TCRdb copy is restricted to in-frame clones and leaves out a portion. The table lists fewer than 250,000 clones, roughly 80% of them singletons, with about 10% in the top ten. The sequencing input was peripheral blood. These receptors were taken from a woman older than 75 with acute or convalescent COVID-19.

The V gene is TRBV7-9, the J gene TRBJ1-1, with D perhaps matching TRBD1 (6 bases). The CDR3 contains 15 residues. The ends were cut back, 6 bases at V and 1 base at J, with 15 bases in the middle. Germline CDR1 and CDR2: SEHNR and FQNEAQ (reference sequence). CDR3 DNA sequence: TGTGCCAGCAGTTCAACAGGGTTCGGGAACACTGAAGCTTTCTTT. Amino acid sequence: CASSSTGFGNTEAFF.

The rearrangement uses TRBV4-3 and TRBJ2-7; 8 positions agree with TRBD1. The CDR3 covers 17 residues. Germline loops: CDR1 LGHNA, CDR2 YSLEER. V lost 0 bases to trimming and J lost 2 bases; unmatched junction nucleotides: 9. The CDR3 DNA sequence: TGCGCCAGCAGCCAAGATCAATTTTCGACAGGGGCCTACGAGCAGTACTTC. It yields the protein CASSQDQFSTGAYEQYF.

The chain has TRBV10-3 and TRBJ1-1; 8 positions match TRBD1. Germline assignment: CDR1 ENHRY and CDR2 SYGVKD. V was pared by 9 bases and J by 8 bases, with 8 bases of the junction left unmatched. The CDR3 sequence is 12 residues long. This CDR3 reads CAISDRVKEAFF. CDR3 sequence (DNA): TGTGCCATTTCGGACAGGGTCAAGGAAGCTTTCTTT.

The rearrangement links TRBV27 to TRBJ2-3, with D possibly matching TRBD1 (5 bases). The CDR3 has 12 amino acids. V lost 6 bases to trimming and J lost 4 bases, with 8 bases between them. Germline assignment: CDR1 MNHEY and CDR2 SMNVEV (reference sequence). The CDR3 is CASRGPSDTQYF. CDR3 DNA sequence: TGTGCCAGCAGGGGGCCTTCAGATACGCAGTATTTT.

V and J are TRBV6-5 and TRBJ1-1, with 10 bases matching TRBD1. V gave up 7 bases and J gave up 4 bases; unmatched junction bases: 9. CDR3 length equals 15 residues. The germline V gene has CDR1 MNHEY and CDR2 SVGAGI. CDR3 loop: CASIKGTGEGTEAFF. In nucleotides, the CDR3 is TGTGCCAGCATCAAAGGGACAGGGGAAGGCACTGAAGCTTTCTTT.

This clone was found once. Within the sample, other DNA sequences also encode this same CDR3. V gene TRBV4-1 combines with J gene TRBJ1-5; no definite D call. This CDR3 region has 13 residues. CDR1 is MGHRA and CDR2 is YSYEKL in the germline V gene. Trimming took 0 bases from V and 5 from J, leaving 5 bases between them. In nucleotides, the CDR3 is TGCGCCAGCAGCCAAGATCGGGATCAGCCCCAGCATTTT. Encoded protein: CASSQDRDQPQHF.

The chain couples TRBV27 to TRBJ2-5; TRBD1 aligns across 7 bases. CDR3 length equals 16 residues. Germline trimming cut 5 bases from V and 4 bases from J; bases unmatched to any gene: 13. The germline CDR1 and CDR2 sequences are MNHEY and SMNVEV (reference sequence). CDR3 amino acids: CASSLGSTGFRETQYF. The CDR3 DNA sequence: TGTGCCAGCAGTCTAGGATCGACAGGGTTTAGAGAGACCCAGTACTTC.

This clone was picked up one time. At one of its ends the junction is not consistent with the germline gene, which may arise from a read error. The chain couples TRBV2 to TRBJ2-5; 8 bases are a match to TRBD2. The CDR3 extends over 14 amino acids. Germline loops: CDR1 SNHLY, CDR2 FYNNEI. The CDR3: CASSSGGAQKTQYF. CDR3 nucleotide sequence: TGTGCCAGCAGCTCCGGGGGGGCCCAAAAGACCCAGTACTTC.

V gene TRBV5-1 combines with J gene TRBJ1-1; D gene unclear. The CDR3 consists of 13 residues. In germline, CDR1 is SGHRS, CDR2 YFSETQ. Trimming took off 3 bases at V and 5 bases at J, with 11 bases between the two ends. CDR3 DNA: TGCGCCAGCAGCTACCTTCCGGGGACTGAAGCTTTCTTT. Translated: CASSYLPGTEAFF.

CDR3 in DNA: TGTGCCAGTAGTTCCACGGTCGACTCTGGAAACACCATATATTTT. This sequence encodes CASSSTVDSGNTIYF. This chain links TRBV19 with TRBJ1-3, with D unresolved. The germline V gene encodes CDR1 LNHDA and CDR2 SQIVND (reference sequence). V gave up 5 bases and J gave up 0 bases, with 11 bases separating them. The CDR3 has 15 residues.

The chain couples TRBV28 to TRBJ2-5; 12 nucleotides line up with TRBD2. CDR3 length equals 14 residues. V lost 8 bases and J lost 5; bases outside the gene matches: 6. Looked up from germline, CDR1 is MDHEN and CDR2 is SYDVKM. Here the CDR3 DNA reads TGTGCCAGCTGCCTAGCGGGAGGGGTGGAGACCCAGTACTTC. This gives the protein CASCLAGGVETQYF.

The chain combines TRBV24-1 with TRBJ2-1, with a tentative D call TRBD2 (6 bases). V was trimmed by 5 bases and J by 2 bases, leaving 15 bases between them. CDR1 KGHDR and CDR2 SFDVKD come from the germline V gene. The CDR3 sequence is 16 residues long. CDR3 in DNA: TGTGCCACCAGTGGGGGGGTTGATAGCCCCTACAATGAGCAGTTCTTC. It codes for CATSGGVDSPYNEQFF.

V and J are TRBV19 and TRBJ2-3; 7 bases map to TRBD1. V lost 4 bases to trimming and J lost 5 bases; unmatched junction nucleotides: 6. The germline V gene encodes CDR1 LNHDA and CDR2 SQIVND (reference sequence). This CDR3 spans 14 amino acids. The chain's CDR3 is CASSTQGIIDTQYF. The CDR3 DNA follows: TGTGCCAGTAGTACACAGGGGATCATAGATACGCAGTATTTT.

V is TRBV18 and J is TRBJ2-7; 7 bases are a match to TRBD1. With V trimmed by 6 bases and J by 4 bases, 3 bases remained unmatched. CDR3 length equals 12 residues. CDR1 KGHSH and CDR2 LQKENI come from the germline V gene. The CDR3 DNA reads as TGTGCCAGCTCCCCGACAGGGTACGAGCAGTACTTC. Protein: CASSPTGYEQYF. Full variable domain (rest looked up from reference TRBV18 and TRBJ2-7): NAGVMQNPRHLVRRRGQEARLRCSPMKGHSHVYWYRQLPEEGLKFMVYLQKENIIDESGMPKERFSAEFPKEGPSILRIQQVVRGDSAAYFCASSPTGYEQYFGPGTRLTVT.

The V and J genes are TRBV6-5 and TRBJ1-3; the match to TRBD1 covers 7 bases. The CDR3 totals 14 residues. Germline V lookup: CDR1 MNHEY, CDR2 SVGAGI. Unmatched junction bases numbered 2, after V lost 2 bases and J lost 4 bases. CDR3 amino acids: CASSYTGAGNTIYF. The CDR3 DNA is TGTGCCAGCAGTTACACAGGGGCGGGAAACACCATATATTTT.

The CDR3 loop reads CASSALSSGQSYNEQFF. DNA of the CDR3: TGCGCCAGCAGCGCCCTGTCTAGCGGACAGTCCTACAATGAGCAGTTCTTC. The rearrangement joins TRBV5-1 to TRBJ2-1, with D possibly TRBD2 on 7 matching bases. Germline V gene sequence: CDR1 SGHRS, CDR2 YFSETQ. Trimming removed 4 bases from V and 1 base from J, with 18 bases in between. The CDR3 spans 17 residues.

This clone was counted a single time. The chain has TRBV19 and TRBJ1-2, with 10 bases matching TRBD1. In germline, CDR1 is LNHDA, CDR2 SQIVND (reference sequence). The V segment lost 6 bases and the J segment 8 bases; nucleotides outside the gene matches: 15. CDR3 length: 16 residues. This CDR3 reads CASRSLTGQGIGGYTF. For the CDR3, the DNA is TGTGCCAGTAGAAGCTTGACGGGACAGGGGATAGGAGGCTACACCTTC.

The V gene is TRBV21-1, the J gene TRBJ1-1; TRBD1 reflects the table's D call only, with no check against the DNA. TRBV21-1 is listed as a pseudogene. The CDR3 is 16 amino acids. The CDR3 region is CASSKSLGAENTEAFF. DNA for the CDR3: TGTGCCAGCAGCAAATCTTTAGGGGCAGAGAACACTGAAGCTTTCTTT.

V is TRBV7-2 and J is TRBJ2-1, with 12 bases lining up with TRBD2. This CDR3 spans 16 amino acids. In germline, CDR1 is SGHTA, CDR2 FQGNSA. The ends lost 2 bases at V and 8 bases at J; junction bases unmatched: 7. The CDR3 here is CASSLNLAGGPYEQFF. In DNA, the CDR3 is TGTGCCAGCAGCTTAAACCTAGCGGGGGGGCCCTATGAGCAGTTCTTC.

The rearrangement links TRBV10-3 to TRBJ1-2; 10 bases map to TRBD1. In germline, CDR1 is ENHRY, CDR2 SYGVKD. This CDR3 is 14 amino acids long. The CDR3, as DNA: TGTACCACCGGGACAGGGGCTCTGGGGTATGGCTACACCTTC. Translation gives CTTGTGALGYGYTF.

This clone has a handful of counts. The genes are TRBV5-6 and TRBJ2-7; 7 bases map to TRBD2. CDR1 is SGHDT, CDR2 YYEEEE, per germline. The CDR3 is made up of 15 amino acids. V was clipped by 4 bases and J by 2 bases; unmatched bases: 9. In nucleotides, the CDR3 is TGTGCCAGCAGCCTGGCCGGGACTATAGCCTACGAGCAGTACTTC. Amino acids: CASSLAGTIAYEQYF. Full variable domain (rest looked up from reference TRBV5-6 and TRBJ2-7): DAGVTQSPTHLIKTRGQQVTLRCSPKSGHDTVSWYQQALGQGPQFIFQYYEEEERQRGNFPDRFSGHQFPNYSSELNVNALLLGDSALYLCASSLAGTIAYEQYFGPGTRLTVT.

About this clone itself: The sample contains more than one DNA sequence encoding this CDR3. The chain couples TRBV19 to TRBJ1-5; 11 positions agree with TRBD1. Looked up from germline, CDR1 is LNHDA and CDR2 is SQIVND (reference sequence). Losses at the gene ends were 6 bases for V and 6 bases for J; bases not matched to a gene: 4. The CDR3 spans 14 residues. CDR3 loop: CASSGTGGGQPQHF. CDR3 bases: TGTGCCAGTAGCGGGACAGGGGGGGGTCAGCCCCAGCATTTT.

The chain carries TRBV3-1 (or the pseudogene TRBV3-2) and TRBJ1-3; D ambiguous. The V and J ends lost 4 bases and 1 base respectively, with 11 bases between them. The CDR3 consists of 15 residues. Germline V gene lookup returns CDR1 LGHDT and CDR2 YNNKEL (reference sequence). The CDR3 nucleotides are TGTGCCAGCAGCCTGGCGGGAGGGTCTGGAAACACCATATATTTT. Its protein is CASSLAGGSGNTIYF.

The CDR3 DNA follows: TGTGCCACTGGAGCGGGAGTTGAGAATGAGCAGTTCTTC. This encodes CATGAGVENEQFF. The chain joins TRBV12-3 or TRBV12-4 to TRBJ2-1, with TRBD2 matching 8 bases. J gave up 7 bases and V 10 bases, and 9 bases lay outside the gene matches. The CDR3 length is 13 residues.

The gene calls are TRBV18 and TRBJ2-7; 13 bases are a match to TRBD2. The CDR3 totals 17 residues. Germline CDR1 is KGHSH and CDR2 is LQKENI. The V and J ends lost 1 base and 0 bases, in that order; junction bases with no gene match: 3. The CDR3 loop is CASSPQLAGGSSYEQYF. In nucleotides, the CDR3 is TGTGCCAGCTCACCACAACTAGCGGGAGGGAGCTCCTACGAGCAGTACTTC. The complete variable domain, with remaining parts taken from reference TRBV18 and TRBJ2-7, reads NAGVMQNPRHLVRRRGQEARLRCSPMKGHSHVYWYRQLPEEGLKFMVYLQKENIIDESGMPKERFSAEFPKEGPSILRIQQVVRGDSAAYFCASSPQLAGGSSYEQYFGPGTRLTVT.

This chain connects TRBV4-3 to TRBJ1-2; D call uncertain. V lost 5 bases and J lost 5, with 12 bases in between. CDR1 is LGHNA, CDR2 YSLEER, per germline. The CDR3 spans 13 residues. CDR3: CASSSRTGYGYTF. The CDR3 DNA follows: TGCGCCAGCAGCTCCCGGACGGGGTATGGCTACACCTTC.

The chain carries TRBV11-2 and TRBJ2-1; 10 nucleotides agree with TRBD2. J was trimmed by 5 bases and V by 7 bases; bases with no gene match: 8. This CDR3 has 15 amino acids. Germline-derived CDR1 and CDR2 are SGHAT and FQNNGV. The CDR3, as DNA: TGTGCCAGCACCAGGGGACTAGCGCCCGACAATGAGCAGTTCTTC. Translation gives CASTRGLAPDNEQFF.

The chain links TRBV7-8 to TRBJ2-1; 10 bases map to TRBD2. The CDR3 covers 15 residues. The trim removed 3 bases at V and 11 bases at J, leaving 10 bases unmatched. Per germline, CDR1 SGHVS and CDR2 FQNEAQ. The CDR3 DNA reads as TGTGCCAGCAGCTTGACTAGCGGGCAATCCGGACAGCAGTTCTTC. This translates into CASSLTSGQSGQQFF. The whole variable domain, remainder taken from reference TRBV7-8 and TRBJ2-1, is GAGVSQSPRYKVAKRGQDVALRCDPISGHVSLFWYQQALGQGPEFLTYFQNEAQLDKSGLPSDRFFAERPEGSVSTLKIQRTQQEDSAVYLCASSLTSGQSGQQFFGPGTRLTVL.

The chain couples TRBV3-1 (or the pseudogene TRBV3-2) to TRBJ2-3, with D possibly being TRBD1 (9 bases). The CDR3 runs 16 residues. Germline V CDR1 and CDR2: LGHDT, YNNKEL (reference sequence). The ends were cut back, 4 bases at V and 3 bases at J, with 17 bases in the middle. The CDR3 region is CASSLGGGTGTDTQYF. CDR3 coding DNA: TGTGCCAGCAGCCTCGGGGGGGGGACAGGGACAGATACGCAGTATTTT.

The V and J genes are TRBV30 and TRBJ1-4; D is ambiguous. The CDR3 runs to 15 residues. Germline loops: CDR1 GTSNPN, CDR2 SVGIG (reference sequence). V was shortened by 2 bases and J by 3 bases, with 13 bases between the two germline ends. CDR3 in amino acids: CAWSTGGSPNEKLFF. The DNA of the CDR3 is TGTGCCTGGAGTACCGGAGGGAGTCCTAATGAAAAACTGTTTTTT.

This clone was counted a few times. CDR3 sequence: CAGGAEGIDTEAFF. CDR3 in DNA: TGTGCCGGGGGGGCTGAGGGGATAGACACTGAAGCTTTCTTT. The V gene is TRBV28, the J gene TRBJ1-1; TRBD1 might be the D (6 bases). V was shortened by 11 bases and J by 3 bases, with 19 bases between the two germline ends. Germline CDR1 and CDR2: MDHEN and SYDVKM. CDR3 length: 14 amino acids.